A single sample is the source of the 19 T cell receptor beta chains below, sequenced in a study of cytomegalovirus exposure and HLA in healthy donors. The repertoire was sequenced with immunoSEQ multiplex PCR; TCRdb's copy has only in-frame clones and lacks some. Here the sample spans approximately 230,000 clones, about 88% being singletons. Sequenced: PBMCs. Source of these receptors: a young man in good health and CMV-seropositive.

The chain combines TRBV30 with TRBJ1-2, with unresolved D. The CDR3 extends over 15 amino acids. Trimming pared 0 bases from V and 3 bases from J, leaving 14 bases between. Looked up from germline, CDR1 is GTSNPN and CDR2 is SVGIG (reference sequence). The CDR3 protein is CAWSVGLSQYYGYTF. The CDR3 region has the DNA TGTGCCTGGAGTGTAGGTCTCAGTCAGTACTATGGCTACACCTTC.

The CDR3 DNA reads as TGTGCCAGCACCCCCGGTAGCGGGAGCCTCTACAATGAGCAGTTCTTC. As protein: CASTPGSGSLYNEQFF. The rearrangement joins TRBV5-4 to TRBJ2-1; TRBD2 matches 9 bases. The CDR3 contains 16 residues. V lost 6 bases to trimming and J lost 3 bases; unmatched junction nucleotides: 10. The germline V gene encodes CDR1 SGHNT and CDR2 YYREEE (reference sequence).

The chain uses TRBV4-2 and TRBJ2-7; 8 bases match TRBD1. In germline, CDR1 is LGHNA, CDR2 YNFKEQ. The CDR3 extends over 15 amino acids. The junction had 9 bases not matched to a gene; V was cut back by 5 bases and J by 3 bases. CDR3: CASSTPGTGDYEQYF. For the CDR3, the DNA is TGTGCCAGCAGCACTCCCGGGACAGGTGACTACGAGCAGTACTTC.

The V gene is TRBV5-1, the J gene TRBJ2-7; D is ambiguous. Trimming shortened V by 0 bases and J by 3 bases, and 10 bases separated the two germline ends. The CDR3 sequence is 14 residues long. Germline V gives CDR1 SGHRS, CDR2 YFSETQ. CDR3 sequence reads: CASSLAGQDYEQYF. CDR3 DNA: TGCGCCAGCAGCTTGGCTGGCCAAGACTACGAGCAGTACTTC. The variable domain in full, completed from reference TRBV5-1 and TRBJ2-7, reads KAGVTQTPRYLIKTRGQQVTLSCSPISGHRSVSWYQQTPGQGLQFLFEYFSETQRNKGNFPGRFSGRQFSNSRSEMNVSTLELGDSALYLCASSLAGQDYEQYFGPGTRLTVT.

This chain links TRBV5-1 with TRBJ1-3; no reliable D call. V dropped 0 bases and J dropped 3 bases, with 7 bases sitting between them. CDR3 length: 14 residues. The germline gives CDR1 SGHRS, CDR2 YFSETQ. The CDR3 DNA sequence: TGCGCCAGCAGCTTGGAGGGAGTTGGAAACACCATATATTTT. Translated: CASSLEGVGNTIYF.

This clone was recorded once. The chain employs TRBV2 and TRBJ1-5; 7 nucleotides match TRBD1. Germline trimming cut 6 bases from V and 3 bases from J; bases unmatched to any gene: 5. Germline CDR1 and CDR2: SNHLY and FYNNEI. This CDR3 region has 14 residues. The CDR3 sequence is CASRGQSYNQPQHF. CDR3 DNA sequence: TGTGCCAGCAGGGGACAGTCCTACAATCAGCCCCAGCATTTT.

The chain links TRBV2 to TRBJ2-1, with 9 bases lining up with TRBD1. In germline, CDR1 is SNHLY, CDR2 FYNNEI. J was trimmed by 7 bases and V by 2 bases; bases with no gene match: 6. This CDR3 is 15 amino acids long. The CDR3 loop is CASSERDRVLNEQFF. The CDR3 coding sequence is TGTGCCAGCAGTGAAAGGGACAGGGTACTGAATGAGCAGTTCTTC.

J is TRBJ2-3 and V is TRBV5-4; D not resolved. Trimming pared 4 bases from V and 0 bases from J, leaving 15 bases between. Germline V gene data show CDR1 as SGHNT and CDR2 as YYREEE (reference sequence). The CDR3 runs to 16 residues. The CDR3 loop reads CASSPPPTDSTDTQYF. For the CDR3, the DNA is TGTGCCAGCAGCCCACCTCCCACCGACAGCACAGATACGCAGTATTTT. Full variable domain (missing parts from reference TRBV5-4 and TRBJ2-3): ETGVTQSPTHLIKTRGQQVTLRCSSQSGHNTVSWYQQALGQGPQFIFQYYREEENGRGNFPPRFSGLQFPNYSSELNVNALELDDSALYLCASSPPPTDSTDTQYFGPGTRLTVL.

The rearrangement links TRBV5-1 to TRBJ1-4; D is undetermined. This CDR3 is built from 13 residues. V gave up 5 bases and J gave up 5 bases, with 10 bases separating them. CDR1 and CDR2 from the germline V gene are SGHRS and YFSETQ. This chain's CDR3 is CASRIGRNEKLFF. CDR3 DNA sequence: TGCGCCAGCAGGATCGGACGAAATGAAAAACTGTTTTTT.

The CDR3 DNA is TGTGCCAGCAGTTTAGGAGGGTGGGGTTTGAACACTGAAGCTTTCTTT. Its translation is CASSLGGWGLNTEAFF. J is TRBJ1-1 and V is TRBV27; D is uncertain. The CDR3 runs to 16 residues. Trimming cost V 2 bases and J 0 bases, with 13 bases left between them. Germline V gives CDR1 MNHEY, CDR2 SMNVEV (reference sequence).

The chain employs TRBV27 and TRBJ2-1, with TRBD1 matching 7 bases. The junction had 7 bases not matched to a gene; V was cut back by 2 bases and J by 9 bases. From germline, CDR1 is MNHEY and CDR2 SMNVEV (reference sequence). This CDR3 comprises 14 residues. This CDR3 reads CASSLTVDRVEQFF. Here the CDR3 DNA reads TGTGCCAGCAGTTTAACAGTCGACAGGGTTGAGCAGTTCTTC.

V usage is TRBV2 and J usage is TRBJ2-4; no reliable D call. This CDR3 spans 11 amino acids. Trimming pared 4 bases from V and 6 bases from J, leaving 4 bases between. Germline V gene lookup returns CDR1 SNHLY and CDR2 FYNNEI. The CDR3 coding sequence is TGTGCCAGCAGTGCCGGAAACATTCAGTACTTC. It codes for CASSAGNIQYF.

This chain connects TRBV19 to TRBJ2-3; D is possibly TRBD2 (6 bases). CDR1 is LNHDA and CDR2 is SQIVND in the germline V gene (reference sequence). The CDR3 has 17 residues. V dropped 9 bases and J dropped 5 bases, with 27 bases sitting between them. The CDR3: CASSRRSGPYDEDTQYF. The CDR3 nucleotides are TGTGCCAGCAGCAGGAGGAGCGGGCCATACGACGAAGATACGCAGTATTTT. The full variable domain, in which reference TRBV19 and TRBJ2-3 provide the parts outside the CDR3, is DGGITQSPKYLFRKEGQNVTLSCEQNLNHDAMYWYRQDPGQGLRLIYYSQIVNDFQKGDIAEGYSVSREKKESFPLTVTSAQKNPTAFYLCASSRRSGPYDEDTQYFGPGTRLTVL.

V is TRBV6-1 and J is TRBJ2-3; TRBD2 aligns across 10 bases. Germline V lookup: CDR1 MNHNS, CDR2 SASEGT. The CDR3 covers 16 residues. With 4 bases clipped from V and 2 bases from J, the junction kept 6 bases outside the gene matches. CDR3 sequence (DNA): TGTGCCAGCAGTGTACCAGCGGGAGGGTACACAGATACGCAGTATTTT. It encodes CASSVPAGGYTDTQYF.

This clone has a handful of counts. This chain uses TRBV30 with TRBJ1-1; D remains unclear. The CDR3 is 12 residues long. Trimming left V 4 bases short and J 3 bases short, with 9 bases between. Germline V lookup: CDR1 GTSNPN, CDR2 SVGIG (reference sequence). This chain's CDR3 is CAWKLQHTEAFF. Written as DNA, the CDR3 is TGTGCCTGGAAACTCCAGCACACTGAAGCTTTCTTT. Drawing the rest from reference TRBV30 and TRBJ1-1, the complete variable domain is SQTIHQWPATLVQPVGSPLSLECTVEGTSNPNLYWYRQAAGRGLQLLFYSVGIGQISSEVPQNLSASRPQDRQFILSSKKLLLSDSGFYLCAWKLQHTEAFFGQGTRLTVV.

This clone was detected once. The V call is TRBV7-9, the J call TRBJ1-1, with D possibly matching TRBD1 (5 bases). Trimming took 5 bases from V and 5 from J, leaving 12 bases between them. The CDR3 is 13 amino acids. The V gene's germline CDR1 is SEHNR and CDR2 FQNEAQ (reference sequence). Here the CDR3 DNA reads TGTGCCAGCAGCCCCGGGGGGGTGACTGAAGCTTTCTTT. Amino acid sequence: CASSPGGVTEAFF.

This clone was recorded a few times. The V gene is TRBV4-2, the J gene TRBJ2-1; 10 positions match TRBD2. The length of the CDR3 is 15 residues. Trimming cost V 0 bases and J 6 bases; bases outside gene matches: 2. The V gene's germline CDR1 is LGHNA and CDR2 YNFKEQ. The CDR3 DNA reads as TGTGCCAGCAGCCAAGAGGCTAGCGGGAGCAATGAGCAGTTCTTC. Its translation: CASSQEASGSNEQFF.

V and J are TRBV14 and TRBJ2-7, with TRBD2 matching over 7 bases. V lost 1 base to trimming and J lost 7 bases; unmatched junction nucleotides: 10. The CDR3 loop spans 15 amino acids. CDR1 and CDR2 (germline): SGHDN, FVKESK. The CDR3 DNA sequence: TGTGCCAGCAGCCAAGCTCGCGGGAGAGGAGATGAGCAGTACTTC. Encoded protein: CASSQARGRGDEQYF.

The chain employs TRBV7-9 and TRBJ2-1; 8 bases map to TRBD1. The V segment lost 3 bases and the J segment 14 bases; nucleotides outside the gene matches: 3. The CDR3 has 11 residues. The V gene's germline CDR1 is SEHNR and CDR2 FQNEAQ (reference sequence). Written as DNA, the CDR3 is TGTGCCAGCAGCTTGAGGGACAGGAAGTTCTTC. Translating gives CASSLRDRKFF.